The rows below give T cell receptor beta chains drawn from one sample of a study of blood T cell repertoires in COVID-19. Sequenced by immunoSEQ multiplex PCR; TCRdb stores in-frame clones only, minus some. This sample has 150,000 to 200,000 clones, with roughly 85% found just once. Sequenced material: peripheral blood. Source of these receptors: a human donor with active or convalescent COVID-19. The donor label of this sample is uncertain. The CDR3 runs from the conserved cysteine through the conserved F or W. Each record gives: D gene, V gene, J gene, CDR3 length, clone size, CDR3 DNA, CDR3 protein. D genes are given only for firm matches. Clone size is not always given. Where it is, it says once, few, many or a class for expanded clones.

d_call: TRBD2
v_call: TRBV19
j_call: TRBJ2-1
cdr3_length: 17
clone_size: .
cdr3_nt: TGTGCCACCTCAATTGCCCTTCTCGGCGGGAGGGGCGGTGAGCAGTTCTTC
cdr3_aa: CATSIALLGGRGGEQFF

d_call: .
v_call: TRBV29-1
j_call: TRBJ1-2
cdr3_length: 12
clone_size: .
cdr3_nt: TGCAGCGTTTCCGGGTTTCTCTATGGCTACACCTTC
cdr3_aa: CSVSGFLYGYTF

d_call: TRBD1
v_call: TRBV28
j_call: TRBJ2-2
cdr3_length: 14
clone_size: .
cdr3_nt: TGTGCAACCAGGGCAGGGGGATTGTCCGGGGAGCTGTTTTTT
cdr3_aa: CATRAGGLSGELFF

d_call: .
v_call: TRBV10-1
j_call: TRBJ2-7
cdr3_length: 14
clone_size: .
cdr3_nt: TGCGCCAGCAGCCTCGACACCTACTCCTACGAGCAGTACTTC
cdr3_aa: CASSLDTYSYEQYF

d_call: .
v_call: TRBV10-3
j_call: TRBJ1-2
cdr3_length: 11
clone_size: .
cdr3_nt: TGTGCCATCACGCAGGGCTATGGCTACACCTTC
cdr3_aa: CAITQGYGYTF

d_call: .
v_call: TRBV25-1
j_call: TRBJ2-7
cdr3_length: 13
clone_size: .
cdr3_nt: TGTGCCAGCAGGGAGGGGGGGCGATACGAGCAGTACTTC
cdr3_aa: CASREGGRYEQYF

d_call: .
v_call: TRBV6-5
j_call: TRBJ1-2
cdr3_length: 15
clone_size: .
cdr3_nt: TGTGCCAGCACCCTAACCCGCGGACACAACTATGGCTACACCTTC
cdr3_aa: CASTLTRGHNYGYTF

d_call: TRBD2
v_call: TRBV5-6
j_call: TRBJ2-1
cdr3_length: 14
clone_size: .
cdr3_nt: TGTGCCAGCAGCCCGGGACTAGCGGACAATGAGCAGTTCTTC
cdr3_aa: CASSPGLADNEQFF

d_call: TRBD2
v_call: TRBV29-1
j_call: TRBJ2-1
cdr3_length: 13
clone_size: .
cdr3_nt: TGCAGCGGGTATACTAGCGCTACGTATGAGCAGTTCTTC
cdr3_aa: CSGYTSATYEQFF

d_call: TRBD1
v_call: TRBV27
j_call: TRBJ2-4
cdr3_length: 12
clone_size: .
cdr3_nt: TGTGCCAGCGGACAGGAAGGTCGCATTCAGTACTTC
cdr3_aa: CASGQEGRIQYF

d_call: TRBD2
v_call: TRBV23-1
j_call: TRBJ2-7
cdr3_length: 15
clone_size: few
cdr3_nt: TGCGCCAGCAGCCGGGAGCGGGAGAGGACCTACGAGCAGTACTTC
cdr3_aa: CASSRERERTYEQYF

d_call: TRBD2
v_call: TRBV28
j_call: TRBJ2-1
cdr3_length: 16
clone_size: .
cdr3_nt: TGTGCCAGCAGTCGGGGACTAGCGGGAGGGCCGGGTGAGCAGTTCTTC
cdr3_aa: CASSRGLAGGPGEQFF

d_call: TRBD1
v_call: TRBV28
j_call: TRBJ2-7
cdr3_length: 16
clone_size: .
cdr3_nt: TGTGCCAGCAGTTCATCCGGGACAGGGGCGTACTACGAGCAGTACTTC
cdr3_aa: CASSSSGTGAYYEQYF

d_call: .
v_call: TRBV28
j_call: TRBJ2-6
cdr3_length: 14
clone_size: .
cdr3_nt: TGTGCCAGCAGGGGTAGGACTGGAGCCAACGTCCTGACTTTC
cdr3_aa: CASRGRTGANVLTF

d_call: .
v_call: TRBV5-1
j_call: TRBJ1-1
cdr3_length: 14
clone_size: .
cdr3_nt: TGCGCCAGCAGCTTGGCCGTTGGCCCCACTGAAGCTTTCTTT
cdr3_aa: CASSLAVGPTEAFF

d_call: TRBD2
v_call: TRBV7-2
j_call: TRBJ2-5
cdr3_length: 15
clone_size: once
cdr3_nt: TGTGCCAGCAGCTCGGGACTAGCGGGGGAAGAGACCCAGTACTTC
cdr3_aa: CASSSGLAGEETQYF

d_call: .
v_call: TRBV9
j_call: TRBJ2-7
cdr3_length: 16
clone_size: .
cdr3_nt: TGTGCCAGCAGCGTAGAGGGTGGCAGGGGCTCCTACGAGCAGTACTTC
cdr3_aa: CASSVEGGRGSYEQYF

d_call: .
v_call: TRBV7-2
j_call: TRBJ1-3
cdr3_length: 15
clone_size: .
cdr3_nt: TGTGCCAGCAGCTTATCAGTATTCTCTGGAAACACCATATATTTT
cdr3_aa: CASSLSVFSGNTIYF

d_call: TRBD1
v_call: TRBV24-1
j_call: TRBJ1-1
cdr3_length: 12
clone_size: .
cdr3_nt: TGTGCCACCAGTGATTGGGGGACAGTAGCGTTCTTT
cdr3_aa: CATSDWGTVAFF

d_call: TRBD1
v_call: TRBV28
j_call: TRBJ2-7
cdr3_length: 13
clone_size: .
cdr3_nt: TGTGCCAGCAACTCCGGGACAGCCTACGAGCAGTACTTC
cdr3_aa: CASNSGTAYEQYF

d_call: .
v_call: TRBV14
j_call: TRBJ1-2
cdr3_length: 15
clone_size: .
cdr3_nt: TGTGCCAGCAGCCAGAGCCCAGGGCCCAACTATGGCTACACCTTC
cdr3_aa: CASSQSPGPNYGYTF

d_call: .
v_call: TRBV3-1/TRBV3-2
j_call: TRBJ2-7
cdr3_length: 17
clone_size: .
cdr3_nt: TGTGCCAGCAGCCTCCGGGGGGCGGTCGGGAGAACCTACGAGCAGTACTTC
cdr3_aa: CASSLRGAVGRTYEQYF

d_call: .
v_call: TRBV6-2/TRBV6-3
j_call: TRBJ2-7
cdr3_length: 14
clone_size: .
cdr3_nt: TGTGCCAGCAGCCCCCTGCAGACAGTCTACGAGCAGTACTTC
cdr3_aa: CASSPLQTVYEQYF

d_call: .
v_call: TRBV9
j_call: TRBJ2-5
cdr3_length: 12
clone_size: .
cdr3_nt: TGTGCCAGCAGCCATCCCGGAGAGACCCAGTACTTC
cdr3_aa: CASSHPGETQYF

d_call: TRBD2
v_call: TRBV9
j_call: TRBJ2-1
cdr3_length: 16
clone_size: .
cdr3_nt: TGTGCCAGCAGCGGAACGGGACTAGCGTGGGCTAATGAGCAGTTCTTC
cdr3_aa: CASSGTGLAWANEQFF

d_call: .
v_call: TRBV28
j_call: TRBJ2-6
cdr3_length: 15
clone_size: once
cdr3_nt: TGTGCCAGCACACAGGGTATATCTGGGGCCAACGTCCTGACTTTC
cdr3_aa: CASTQGISGANVLTF

d_call: TRBD2
v_call: TRBV13
j_call: TRBJ2-7
cdr3_length: 17
clone_size: .
cdr3_nt: TGTGCCAGCAGCTCCTTAGCGGGGGGGCCGATATTGTCCGAGCAGTACTTC
cdr3_aa: CASSSLAGGPILSEQYF

d_call: .
v_call: TRBV29-1
j_call: TRBJ1-1
cdr3_length: 12
clone_size: .
cdr3_nt: TGCAGCGTTGGGGTAGGGGGCACTGAAGCTTTCTTT
cdr3_aa: CSVGVGGTEAFF

d_call: TRBD1
v_call: TRBV4-3
j_call: TRBJ1-2
cdr3_length: 15
clone_size: .
cdr3_nt: TGCGCCAGCAGCCAGCAAGGACAGGGGTACTATGGCTACACCTTC
cdr3_aa: CASSQQGQGYYGYTF

d_call: .
v_call: TRBV28
j_call: TRBJ1-1
cdr3_length: 16
clone_size: .
cdr3_nt: TGTGCCAGCACCCCTCGGGGGGGGACCAGAGGCACTGAAGCTTTCTTT
cdr3_aa: CASTPRGGTRGTEAFF

d_call: .
v_call: TRBV4-1
j_call: TRBJ2-1
cdr3_length: 14
clone_size: .
cdr3_nt: TGCGCCAGCAGCCCCTCGCCGGGGGACAATGAGCAGTTCTTC
cdr3_aa: CASSPSPGDNEQFF

d_call: TRBD2
v_call: TRBV18
j_call: TRBJ2-5
cdr3_length: 16
clone_size: .
cdr3_nt: TGTGCCAGCTCACCACAGATGGCGGGGGGTTTAGAGACCCAGTACTTC
cdr3_aa: CASSPQMAGGLETQYF

d_call: .
v_call: TRBV5-1
j_call: TRBJ1-6
cdr3_length: 14
clone_size: once
cdr3_nt: TGCGCCAGCACTTCTGGGAGGGAAAATTCACCCCTCCACTTT
cdr3_aa: CASTSGRENSPLHF

d_call: .
v_call: TRBV5-1
j_call: TRBJ2-4
cdr3_length: 13
clone_size: few
cdr3_nt: TGCGCCAGCAGCTTGGGACAGAAAAACATTCAGTACTTC
cdr3_aa: CASSLGQKNIQYF